This T cell receptor (beta chain) derives from a study of T cell responses to AZD1222 COVID-19 vaccine. Regarding the study as a whole: Possibly, clonal diversity was underestimated; donors were largely white British and included more females. Among vaccine-associated CD4 TCRs, coverage spanned spike, with dominance at 160-218 and 743-854. Spike-specific TCR breadth and depth went up after people got two AZD1222 doses.

This CDR3 has 16 residues. CDR1 LNHNV and CDR2 YYDKDF come from the germline V gene (reference sequence). V was shortened by 0 bases and J by 5 bases, with 16 bases between the two germline ends. TCRdb's table, derived via immunoSEQ multiplex PCR, lists solely in-frame clones and lacks some. This sample has some 150,000 clones, with around 90% found just once. As to this clone: Its antigen is not identified.

Sequencing used peripheral blood, obtained 28 days after the second dose of the MenACWY control vaccine. The J gene is TRBJ1-2, the V gene TRBV15; D may be TRBD1 (5 bases). This receptor was taken from an adult who received the MenACWY meningococcal vaccine as a control. CDR3 protein: CATSRDSREVGYGYTF. The CDR3 bases are TGTGCCACCAGCAGAGATTCCAGGGAGGTAGGGTATGGCTACACCTTC.